The rows below give T cell receptor beta chains drawn from one sample of a study of CD8+CD57+ T cells in acquired aplastic anemia. TCRdb reanalysed the reads using MiXCR and keeps one entry per CDR3 protein. The profile covers some 220,000 distinct CDR3 sequences, with about a third appearing a single time and around 1.1% taken by the ten largest. Sequencing input: sorted CD4+, CD8+, or CD8+CD57+ T cells (not recorded which) from PBMCs. These receptor sequences come from a human donor in good health, serving as a control. CDR3s include the opening cysteine and the closing phenylalanine or tryptophan. A D gene is named only where the DNA matches it firmly. Not all rows give a size; the values are once, few, many and, for expanded clones, a class.

CDR3 protein	CDR3 DNA	clone size	J gene	V gene	D gene
CARGNRGNTIYF	TGTGCCAGAGGTAATCGTGGAAACACCATATATTTT	many	TRBJ1-3	TRBV2	NA
CASSNRLEQYF	TGTGCCAGCAGCAACCGTTTGGAGCAGTACTTC	NA	TRBJ2-7	TRBV7-9	NA
CASSQSGTRVETQYF	TGTGCCAGCAGCCAGTCCGGGACTAGGGTGGAGACCCAGTACTTC	many	TRBJ2-5	TRBV7-2	TRBD2
CSARPGLETQYF	TGCAGTGCTAGACCGGGGTTGGAGACCCAGTACTTC	many	TRBJ2-5	TRBV20-1	NA
CASSSTGVDTYEQYF	TGTGCCAGCAGCTCGACCGGGGTAGATACCTACGAGCAGTACTTC	few	TRBJ2-7	TRBV5-8	NA
CASSFYGNTEAFF	TGTGCCAGCAGCTTTTACGGGAACACTGAAGCTTTCTTT	few	TRBJ1-1	TRBV5-5	NA
CSVGTPGSYNEQFF	TGCAGCGTGGGGACACCCGGCTCCTACAATGAGCAGTTCTTC	few	TRBJ2-1	TRBV29-1	NA
CASGPRNRYEQYF	TGTGCTAGTGGTCCCCGCAACCGCTACGAGCAGTACTTC	many	TRBJ2-7	TRBV12-5	NA
CSATSGRYTEAFF	TGCAGTGCCACATCGGGTAGATACACTGAAGCTTTCTTT	many	TRBJ1-1	TRBV20-1	NA
CASSVTGNDNSPLHF	TGTGCCAGCAGCGTCACAGGGAATGACAATTCACCCCTCCACTTT	many	TRBJ1-6	TRBV9	NA
CASSRVYGYTF	TGTGCCAGCAGCCGAGTCTATGGCTACACCTTC	few	TRBJ1-2	TRBV7-2	NA
CASSFKAGAGEQYF	TGCGCCAGCAGCTTTAAAGCCGGAGCGGGGGAGCAGTACTTC	many	TRBJ2-7	TRBV5-1	TRBD2
CASTTDRGTDTQYF	TGCGCCAGCACTACGGACAGGGGGACAGATACGCAGTATTTT	many	TRBJ2-3	TRBV5-1	TRBD1
CSAIGDRAMKTQYF	TGCAGTGCTATCGGGGACAGAGCCATGAAGACCCAGTACTTC	once	TRBJ2-5	TRBV20-1	TRBD1
CASSIQGAGTEAFF	TGTGCCAGTAGCATACAGGGGGCCGGCACTGAAGCTTTCTTT	many	TRBJ1-1	TRBV19	TRBD1
CASSLEQRGYTF	TGTGCCAGCAGCTTAGAACAGCGAGGCTACACCTTC	NA	TRBJ1-2	TRBV7-3	NA
CSAHGAGTDTQYF	TGCAGTGCTCATGGGGCCGGCACAGATACGCAGTATTTT	NA	TRBJ2-3	TRBV20-1	NA
CASRSAQASYEQYF	TGTGCCAGCAGATCCGCACAGGCCTCCTACGAGCAGTACTTC	many	TRBJ2-7	TRBV2	NA
CSATRDKTYEQYF	TGCAGTGCCACCCGGGACAAGACCTACGAGCAGTACTTC	NA	TRBJ2-7	TRBV29-1	NA
CASSLNRGYNSPLHF	TGTGCCAGCAGTCTCAACAGGGGCTATAATTCACCCCTCCACTTT	NA	TRBJ1-6	TRBV27	TRBD1
CASSHSSEQYF	TGTGCCAGCAGCCACTCTTCCGAGCAGTACTTC	few	TRBJ2-7	TRBV3-1	NA
CASSYSIFMNTEAFF	TGTGCCAGCAGTTACTCGATATTCATGAACACTGAAGCTTTCTTT	NA	TRBJ1-1	TRBV6-5	NA
CASSPHGGSNTGELFF	TGTGCCAGCAGCCCTCACGGGGGTTCGAACACCGGGGAGCTGTTTTTT	few	TRBJ2-2	TRBV7-3	NA
CASGTGANTEAFF	TGTGCCAGCGGGACGGGAGCCAACACTGAAGCTTTCTTT	many	TRBJ1-1	TRBV12-3/TRBV12-4	NA
CASSLARAGVRGANVLTF	TGTGCCAGCAGTTTAGCGAGAGCGGGAGTTAGAGGGGCCAACGTCCTGACTTTC	few	TRBJ2-6	TRBV12-3/TRBV12-4	TRBD2
CASSLNPFRTGPDTEAFF	TGTGCCAGCAGCTTAAACCCCTTCAGGACAGGGCCCGACACCGAAGCTTTCTTT	NA	TRBJ1-1	TRBV11-1	TRBD1
CASSLGDGSYNEQFF	TGTGCCAGCAGTTTGGGAGACGGGTCCTACAATGAGCAGTTCTTC	few	TRBJ2-1	TRBV12-3/TRBV12-4	NA
CASSRMGQEGNTIYF	TGTGCCAGCAGCCGCATGGGACAGGAAGGAAACACCATATATTTT	NA	TRBJ1-3	TRBV3-1	TRBD1
CASRDNQETQYF	TGCGCCAGTAGAGACAACCAAGAGACCCAGTACTTC	NA	TRBJ2-5	TRBV10-2	NA
CASSFGRETFYNEQFF	TGTGCCAGCAGCTTTGGTCGCGAAACCTTCTACAATGAGCAGTTCTTC	few	TRBJ2-1	TRBV11-1	NA
CASSLEIGQMNTEAFF	TGTGCCAGCAGCTTAGAAATTGGGCAGATGAACACTGAAGCTTTCTTT	NA	TRBJ1-1	TRBV7-9	NA
CASSRWTGREKNTEAFF	TGTGCCAGCAGCCGCTGGACAGGACGTGAGAAGAACACTGAAGCTTTCTTT	NA	TRBJ1-1	TRBV3-1	TRBD1
CARAGAQRDIQYF	TGTGCCAGGGCAGGGGCGCAACGAGACATTCAGTACTTC	few	TRBJ2-4	TRBV2	NA
CASSRDLAARGYTF	TGTGCCAGCAGCCGAGATCTGGCAGCTCGTGGCTACACCTTC	NA	TRBJ1-2	TRBV3-1	NA
CASSSRVSNEQFF	TGTGCCAGCAGCTCCAGGGTAAGCAATGAGCAGTTCTTC	few	TRBJ2-1	TRBV7-2	NA
CASSRTRGDSPLHF	TGTGCCAGCAGCCGTACCCGGGGGGATTCACCCCTCCACTTT	NA	TRBJ1-6	TRBV9	NA
CASRAAVTGNTIYF	TGTGCCAGTCGGGCGGCAGTAACTGGAAACACCATATATTTT	NA	TRBJ1-3	TRBV19	NA
CASSVGSVNTEAFF	TGTGCCAGCAGCGTAGGTTCGGTGAACACTGAAGCTTTCTTT	many	TRBJ1-1	TRBV9	NA
CASSRPGQQAFF	TGTGCCAGCAGCCGTCCGGGACAGCAAGCTTTCTTT	many	TRBJ1-1	TRBV11-3	TRBD1
CAWSTGVGNIQYF	TGTGCCTGGAGTACAGGGGTGGGAAACATTCAGTACTTC	NA	TRBJ2-4	TRBV30	TRBD1
CAISESVPAPDTQYF	TGTGCCATCAGTGAGTCTGTGCCAGCCCCAGATACGCAGTATTTT	NA	TRBJ2-3	TRBV10-3	NA
CSANGQAYGYTF	TGCAGTGCAAACGGACAGGCCTATGGCTACACCTTC	many	TRBJ1-2	TRBV20-1	TRBD1
CASSELETYEQYF	TGTGCCAGCAGTGAGCTGGAGACCTACGAGCAGTACTTC	NA	TRBJ2-7	TRBV25-1	NA
CASGLAGTSVVKTQYF	TGCGCCAGCGGCCTAGCCGGGACTAGCGTCGTAAAGACCCAGTACTTC	few	TRBJ2-5	TRBV5-1	TRBD2
CASSWGRGSTEAFF	TGTGCCAGCAGTTGGGGCCGGGGGAGCACTGAAGCTTTCTTT	NA	TRBJ1-1	TRBV6-5	NA
CASSLVGTDTQYF	TGTGCCAGCAGCTTAGTAGGGACAGATACGCAGTATTTT	many	TRBJ2-3	TRBV7-9	NA
CASTGQGSGYTF	TGCGCCAGCACCGGCCAGGGATCTGGCTACACCTTC	many	TRBJ1-2	TRBV5-1	NA
CSVSTGDGYTF	TGCAGCGTTTCGACAGGCGATGGCTACACCTTC	NA	TRBJ1-2	TRBV29-1	NA
CASSGQSTGSPLHF	TGCGCCAGCAGCGGACAAAGTACAGGATCACCCCTCCACTTT	NA	TRBJ1-6	TRBV10-2	NA
CASSLGLAGGFKETQYF	TGTGCCAGCAGCTTAGGGTTAGCGGGAGGCTTTAAAGAGACCCAGTACTTC	NA	TRBJ2-5	TRBV11-2	TRBD2
CASRLLAAQETQYF	TGTGCCAGCAGGTTGCTAGCGGCCCAAGAGACCCAGTACTTC	few	TRBJ2-5	TRBV11-3	TRBD2
CASRSRLPLAGEQFF	TGTGCCAGCAGGTCCCGCCTTCCACTAGCAGGTGAGCAGTTCTTC	NA	TRBJ2-1	TRBV6-2/TRBV6-3	NA
CASSPGRKLQETQYF	TGTGCCAGTAGCCCCGGACGGAAGTTACAAGAGACCCAGTACTTC	many	TRBJ2-5	TRBV19	NA
CASGRGEAFF	TGTGCCAGCGGGCGAGGGGAAGCTTTCTTT	many	TRBJ1-1	TRBV12-3/TRBV12-4	NA
CASLGRFQDEQFF	TGTGCCAGCCTCGGGAGGTTTCAGGATGAGCAGTTCTTC	NA	TRBJ2-1	TRBV13	TRBD2
CASSPLRETQYF	TGTGCCAGCAGCCCTCTCCGGGAGACCCAGTACTTC	many	TRBJ2-5	TRBV7-9	NA
CASSLARVLADTQYF	TGCGCCAGCAGCTTGGCTAGGGTTTTGGCAGATACGCAGTATTTT	NA	TRBJ2-3	TRBV5-1	NA